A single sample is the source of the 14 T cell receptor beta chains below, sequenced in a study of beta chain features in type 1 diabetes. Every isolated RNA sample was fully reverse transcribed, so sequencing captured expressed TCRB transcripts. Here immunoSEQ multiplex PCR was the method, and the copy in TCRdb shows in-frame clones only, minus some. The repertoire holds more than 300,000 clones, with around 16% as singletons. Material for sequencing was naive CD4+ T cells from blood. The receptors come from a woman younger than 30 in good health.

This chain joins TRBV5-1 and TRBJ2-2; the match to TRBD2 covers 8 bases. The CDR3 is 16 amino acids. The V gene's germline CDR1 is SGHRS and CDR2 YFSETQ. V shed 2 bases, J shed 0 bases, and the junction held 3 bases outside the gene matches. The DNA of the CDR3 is TGCGCCAGCAGCTTACTAGCGGAAGCGAACACCGGGGAGCTGTTTTTT. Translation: CASSLLAEANTGELFF.

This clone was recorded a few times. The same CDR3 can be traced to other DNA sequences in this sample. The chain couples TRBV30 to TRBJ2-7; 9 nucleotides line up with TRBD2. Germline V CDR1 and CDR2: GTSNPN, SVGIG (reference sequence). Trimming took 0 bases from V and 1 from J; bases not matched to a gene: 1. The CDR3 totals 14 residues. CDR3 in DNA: TGTGCCTGGAGTGTTGCGGGAGGGTCCTACGAGCAGTACTTC. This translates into CAWSVAGGSYEQYF.

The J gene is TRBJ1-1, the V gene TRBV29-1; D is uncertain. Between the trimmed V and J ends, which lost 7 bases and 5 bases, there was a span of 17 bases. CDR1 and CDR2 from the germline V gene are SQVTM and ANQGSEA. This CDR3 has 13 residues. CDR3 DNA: TGCAGCGCCAAACTCAACGAGGGAACTGAAGCTTTCTTT. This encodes CSAKLNEGTEAFF.

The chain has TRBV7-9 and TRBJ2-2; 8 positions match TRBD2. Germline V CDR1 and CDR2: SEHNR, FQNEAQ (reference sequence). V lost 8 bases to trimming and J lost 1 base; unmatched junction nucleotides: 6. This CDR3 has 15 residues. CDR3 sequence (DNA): TGTGCCAGCCCCTCCGGGACTAGGAACACCGGGGAGCTGTTTTTT. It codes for CASPSGTRNTGELFF.

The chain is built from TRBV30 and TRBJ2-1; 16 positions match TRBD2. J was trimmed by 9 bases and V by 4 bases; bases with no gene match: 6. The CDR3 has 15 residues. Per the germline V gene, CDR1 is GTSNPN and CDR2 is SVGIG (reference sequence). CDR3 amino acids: CAWTAGTSGRGEQFF. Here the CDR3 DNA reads TGTGCCTGGACGGCCGGGACTAGCGGGAGGGGTGAGCAGTTCTTC.

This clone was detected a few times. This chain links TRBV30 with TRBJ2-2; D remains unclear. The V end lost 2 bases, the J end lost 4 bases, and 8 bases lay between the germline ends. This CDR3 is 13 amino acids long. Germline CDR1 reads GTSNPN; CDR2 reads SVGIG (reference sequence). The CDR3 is CAWSTGFTGELFF. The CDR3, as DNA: TGTGCCTGGAGTACCGGGTTCACCGGGGAGCTGTTTTTT.

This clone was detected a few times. The CDR3 DNA reads TGTGCCAGCAGCCAAGCCGGTGAACGTCAGCCCCAGCATTTT. Translating it yields CASSQAGERQPQHF. This chain connects TRBV14 to TRBJ1-5; D uncertain. The ends were cut back, 1 base at V and 6 bases at J, with 10 bases in the middle. Germline values: CDR1 SGHDN, CDR2 FVKESK. This CDR3 is 14 amino acids long.

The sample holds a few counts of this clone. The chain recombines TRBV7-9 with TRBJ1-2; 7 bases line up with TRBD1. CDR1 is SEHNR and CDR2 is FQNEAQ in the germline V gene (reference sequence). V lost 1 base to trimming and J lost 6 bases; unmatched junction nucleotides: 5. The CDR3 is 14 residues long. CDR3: CASSLGQGSNGYTF. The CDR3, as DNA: TGTGCCAGCAGCTTAGGACAGGGAAGCAATGGCTACACCTTC.

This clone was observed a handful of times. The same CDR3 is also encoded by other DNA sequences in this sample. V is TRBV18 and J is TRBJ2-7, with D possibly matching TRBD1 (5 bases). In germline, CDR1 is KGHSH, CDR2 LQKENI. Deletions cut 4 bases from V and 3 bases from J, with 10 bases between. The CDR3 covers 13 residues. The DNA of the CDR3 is TGTGCCAGCTCACGAGACAGAGGCTACGAGCAGTACTTC. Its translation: CASSRDRGYEQYF.

CDR3 protein: CASSSDRLNTEAFF. In DNA, the CDR3 is TGTGCCAGTTCATCGGACAGGCTGAACACTGAAGCTTTCTTT. This rearrangement joins TRBV18 to TRBJ1-1, with 7 nucleotides matching TRBD1. Germline-derived CDR1 and CDR2 are KGHSH and LQKENI. This CDR3 has 14 amino acids. Trimming took 9 bases from V and 0 from J; bases not matched to a gene: 7.

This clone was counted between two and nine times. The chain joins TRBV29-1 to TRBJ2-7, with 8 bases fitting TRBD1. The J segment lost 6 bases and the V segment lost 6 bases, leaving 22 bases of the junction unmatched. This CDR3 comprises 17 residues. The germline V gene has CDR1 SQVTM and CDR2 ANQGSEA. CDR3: CSVIGTGTGLALVEQYF. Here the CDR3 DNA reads TGCAGCGTGATTGGGACAGGAACTGGGCTAGCCCTTGTCGAGCAGTACTTC.

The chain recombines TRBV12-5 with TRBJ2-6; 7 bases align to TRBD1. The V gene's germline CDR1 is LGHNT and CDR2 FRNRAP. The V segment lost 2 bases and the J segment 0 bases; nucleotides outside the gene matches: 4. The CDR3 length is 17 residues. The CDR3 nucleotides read TGTGCTAGTGGTTTGTTCGGGACAGACTCTGGGGCCAACGTCCTGACTTTC. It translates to CASGLFGTDSGANVLTF.

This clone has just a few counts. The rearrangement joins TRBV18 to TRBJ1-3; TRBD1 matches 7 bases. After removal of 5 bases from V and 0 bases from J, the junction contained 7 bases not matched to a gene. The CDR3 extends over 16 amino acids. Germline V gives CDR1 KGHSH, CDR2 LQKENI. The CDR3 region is CASSEDRMNSGNTIYF. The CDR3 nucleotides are TGTGCCAGCTCAGAGGACAGGATGAACTCTGGAAACACCATATATTTT.

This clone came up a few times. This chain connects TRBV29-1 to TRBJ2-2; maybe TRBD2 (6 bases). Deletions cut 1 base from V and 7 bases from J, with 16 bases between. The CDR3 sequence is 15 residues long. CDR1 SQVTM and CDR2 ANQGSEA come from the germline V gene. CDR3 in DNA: TGCAGCGTTGAAGTTGGTGCGGGGCCCAGCGGGGAGCTGTTTTTT. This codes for CSVEVGAGPSGELFF.